This passage covers 32 T cell receptor beta chains from one sample sequenced in a study of blood T cell repertoires in COVID-19. Data came from immunoSEQ multiplex PCR; TCRdb stores just in-frame clones and leaves some out. Of 90,000 to 140,000 clones in the sample, 80% to 85% were seen once. Material: peripheral blood. The receptor set was obtained from a woman of 80 years or more with acute or convalescent COVID-19.

This clone was seen a few times. The chain links TRBV28 to TRBJ2-1; D is unclear. Germline lookup yields CDR1 MDHEN and CDR2 SYDVKM. CDR3 size: 10 residues. Trimming cost V 8 bases and J 7 bases, with 6 bases left between them. CDR3 amino acids: CASLGNEQFF. CDR3 nucleotides: TGTGCCAGCCTCGGGAATGAGCAGTTCTTC. Variable domain in full (rest from reference TRBV28 and TRBJ2-1): DVKVTQSSRYLVKRTGEKVFLECVQDMDHENMFWYRQDPGLGLRLIYFSYDVKMKEKGDIPEGYSVSREKKERFSLILESASTNQTSMYLCASLGNEQFFGPGTRLTVL.

The chain couples TRBV27 to TRBJ2-1, with D tentatively TRBD1 (6 bases). The V gene lost 10 bases and the J gene lost 9 bases, with 13 bases spanning the gap. Germline V gene sequence: CDR1 MNHEY, CDR2 SMNVEV (reference sequence). CDR3 length: 11 residues. The CDR3 protein is CATSTGFEQFF. For the CDR3, the DNA is TGTGCCACCAGCACAGGGTTTGAGCAGTTCTTC.

This rearrangement joins TRBV10-1 to TRBJ2-1; 13 bases match TRBD2. Germline CDR1 reads WNHNN; CDR2 reads SYGVQD (reference sequence). This CDR3 region has 16 residues. J was trimmed by 7 bases and V by 6 bases; bases with no gene match: 9. The CDR3 sequence is CASSLRTSGRGNEQFF. CDR3 DNA: TGCGCCAGCAGCCTAAGGACTAGCGGGAGAGGGAATGAGCAGTTCTTC.

The rearrangement uses TRBV11-3 and TRBJ2-5; D is uncertain. Deletions cut 0 bases from V and 3 bases from J, with 11 bases between. Germline V gives CDR1 SGHNT, CDR2 YENEEA. The CDR3 extends over 15 amino acids. The CDR3 DNA sequence: TGTGCCAGCAGCTTAGATGTCTCTCGGGAAGAGACCCAGTACTTC. Protein sequence: CASSLDVSREETQYF.

The chain employs TRBV24-1 and TRBJ2-1, with TRBD1 matching over 7 bases. CDR1 KGHDR and CDR2 SFDVKD come from the germline V gene. V was clipped by 9 bases and J by 6 bases; unmatched bases: 13. This CDR3 region has 15 residues. CDR3 nucleotide sequence: TGTGCCACCCGAAGAGGGGGCCCAAATACCAATGAGCAGTTCTTC. Residues: CATRRGGPNTNEQFF.

This chain connects TRBV5-4 to TRBJ2-7; D gene ambiguous. From germline, CDR1 is SGHNT and CDR2 YYREEE (reference sequence). V shed 0 bases and J shed 7 bases, with 14 bases lying between them. CDR3 size: 14 residues. The CDR3 DNA follows: TGTGCCAGCAGCTTGGCCTATAGCCAAACAGAGCAGTACTTC. Amino acids: CASSLAYSQTEQYF.

This rearrangement joins TRBV4-3 to TRBJ2-4; the D is unclear. V was shortened by 0 bases and J by 2 bases, with 14 bases between the two germline ends. Germline V gene lookup returns CDR1 LGHNA and CDR2 YSLEER. The CDR3 totals 17 residues. CDR3 loop: CASSQEPPPGPKNIQYF. CDR3 DNA: TGCGCCAGCAGCCAAGAACCCCCCCCTGGGCCCAAAAACATTCAGTACTTC.

DNA for the CDR3: TGTGCCAGGAGAGCGGGAGTGGGCACCGGGGAGCTGTTTTTT. Amino acid sequence: CARRAGVGTGELFF. This chain connects TRBV2 to TRBJ2-2; 8 bases are shared with TRBD2. Germline values: CDR1 SNHLY, CDR2 FYNNEI. J lost 4 bases, V lost 9 bases, and 7 bases had no gene match. The CDR3 totals 14 residues. The whole variable domain, remainder taken from reference TRBV2 and TRBJ2-2, is EPEVTQTPSHQVTQMGQEVILRCVPISNHLYFYWYRQILGQKVEFLVSFYNNEISEKSEIFDDQFSVERPDGSNFTLKIRSTKLEDSAMYFCARRAGVGTGELFFGEGSRLTVL.

The rearrangement links TRBV7-9 to TRBJ2-7, with D possibly being TRBD1 (6 bases). Trimming took off 5 bases at V and 4 bases at J, with 15 bases between the two ends. Per germline, CDR1 SEHNR and CDR2 FQNEAQ (reference sequence). The CDR3 has 14 amino acids. The CDR3 protein is CASSKMTGSYEQYF. The DNA of the CDR3 is TGTGCCAGCAGCAAGATGACAGGTAGTTACGAGCAGTACTTC.

The V call is TRBV12-3 or TRBV12-4, the J call TRBJ1-6; tentative D call: TRBD1 (5 bases). Trimming removed 7 bases at V and 11 bases at J, with 15 bases between. The CDR3 has 13 residues. CDR3 sequence reads: CASTRGSLTPLHF. DNA for the CDR3: TGTGCCAGCACCCGGGGGTCGTTGACACCCCTCCACTTT.

The rearrangement joins TRBV9 to TRBJ1-2; 7 positions match TRBD1. Germline V gene sequence: CDR1 SGDLS, CDR2 YYNGEE. The CDR3 is 17 amino acids. V shed 3 bases, J shed 3 bases, and the junction held 14 bases outside the gene matches. CDR3 coding DNA: TGTGCCAGCAGCGCGCCCTCCCAGGGGGGCCGGGACTATGGCTACACCTTC. Translating gives CASSAPSQGGRDYGYTF.

On this clone: This sample also contains other DNA sequences that code for the same CDR3. The chain has TRBV2 and TRBJ2-3, with 11 bases aligning to TRBD2. Trimming cost V 6 bases and J 0 bases; bases outside gene matches: 2. Germline assignment: CDR1 SNHLY and CDR2 FYNNEI. This CDR3 is built from 15 residues. CDR3 residues: CASSGTSGSTDTQYF. The CDR3 coding sequence is TGTGCCAGCAGCGGGACTAGCGGCAGCACAGATACGCAGTATTTT.

The count of this clone is one. This CDR3 is CASSLDRRNTEAFF. The CDR3 DNA reads as TGTGCCAGCAGTTTGGACAGAAGAAACACTGAAGCTTTCTTT. This chain uses TRBV28 with TRBJ1-1; weak D call: TRBD1 (6 bases). V was cut by 3 bases and J by 2 bases, with 10 bases left in between. Per germline, CDR1 MDHEN and CDR2 SYDVKM. The CDR3 consists of 14 residues.

This sequence joins TRBV28 and TRBJ2-5; TRBD2 matches 9 bases. The CDR3 runs 15 residues. With 8 bases clipped from V and 5 bases from J, the junction kept 12 bases outside the gene matches. The germline CDR1 and CDR2 sequences are MDHEN and SYDVKM. The CDR3 is CASLGDGGRGETQYF. The CDR3 bases are TGTGCCAGCTTGGGCGACGGCGGGAGGGGGGAGACCCAGTACTTC.

The rearrangement joins TRBV12-5 to TRBJ2-2; perhaps TRBD1 as D (5 bases). The CDR3 runs 14 residues. The V end lost 6 bases, the J end lost 8 bases, and 16 bases lay between the germline ends. CDR1 and CDR2 (germline): LGHNT, FRNRAP. The CDR3 loop reads CASGHSGYIGELFF. The CDR3 DNA reads as TGTGCTAGTGGACATTCAGGGTATATTGGGGAGCTGTTTTTT.

The V gene is TRBV7-7, the J gene TRBJ1-4, with TRBD1 matching 7 bases. The V and J ends lost 5 bases and 0 bases, in that order; junction bases with no gene match: 3. This CDR3 comprises 15 residues. Germline CDR1 is SSHAT and CDR2 is FNYEAQ (reference sequence). The CDR3 sequence is CASSRTGATNEKLFF. CDR3 coding DNA: TGTGCCAGCAGCCGGACAGGAGCAACTAATGAAAAACTGTTTTTT.

The rearrangement links TRBV6-5 to TRBJ1-2; 10 nucleotides match TRBD1. Germline V gene sequence: CDR1 MNHEY, CDR2 SVGAGI. V shed 5 bases and J 8 bases; nucleotides not matched to a gene: 8. The CDR3 is 14 amino acids. The CDR3 loop is CASSPGGTGEGYTF. CDR3 nucleotide sequence: TGTGCCAGCAGTCCCGGAGGGACAGGGGAAGGCTACACCTTC.

V gene TRBV6-2 or TRBV6-3 combines with J gene TRBJ2-1; 12 bases agree with TRBD2. CDR1 and CDR2 (germline): MNHEY, SVGEGT. Trimming at V came to 4 bases and at J to 7 bases, leaving 5 bases not matched to a gene. CDR3 length: 15 amino acids. DNA for the CDR3: TGTGCCAGCAGTTCTCTAGCGGGAGGGAGTAATGAGCAGTTCTTC. Amino acid sequence: CASSSLAGGSNEQFF.

The gene calls are TRBV5-1 and TRBJ1-4, with 7 bases identical to TRBD1. The ends lost 0 bases at V and 5 bases at J; junction bases unmatched: 1. CDR1 is SGHRS, CDR2 YFSETQ, per germline. The CDR3 is made up of 14 amino acids. The CDR3 DNA sequence: TGCGCCAGCAGCTTGGTGGGACAGAATGAAAAACTGTTTTTT. This translates into CASSLVGQNEKLFF.

The chain carries TRBV25-1 and TRBJ2-3, with 11 bases fitting TRBD2. Looked up from germline, CDR1 is MGHDK and CDR2 is SYGVNS. The junction had 5 bases not matched to a gene; V was cut back by 4 bases and J by 2 bases. The CDR3 has 16 amino acids. The CDR3 sequence: CASSARTSGFTDTQYF. The CDR3 bases are TGTGCCAGCAGTGCCCGGACTAGCGGGTTCACAGATACGCAGTATTTT.

This clone has more than one count but fewer than ten. The rearrangement links TRBV6-2 or TRBV6-3 to TRBJ1-2, with unresolved D. The germline V gene encodes CDR1 MNHEY and CDR2 SVGEGT. The V gene lost 2 bases and the J gene lost 4 bases, with 8 bases spanning the gap. The CDR3 runs 13 residues. CDR3 sequence (DNA): TGTGCCAGCAGTTACACCACATTCTATGGCTACACCTTC. Protein product: CASSYTTFYGYTF.

The V gene is TRBV3-1 (or the pseudogene TRBV3-2), the J gene TRBJ2-6; D ambiguous. Trimming cost V 1 base and J 2 bases, with 9 bases left between them. Germline V lookup: CDR1 LGHDT, CDR2 YNNKEL (reference sequence). The CDR3 has 16 amino acids. This CDR3 reads CASSQGSAAGANVLTF. The CDR3 DNA reads TGTGCCAGCAGCCAAGGGAGTGCGGCTGGGGCCAACGTCCTGACTTTC.

V gene TRBV5-4 combines with J gene TRBJ2-7, with 11 bases that match TRBD1. The CDR3 loop spans 15 amino acids. From germline, CDR1 is SGHNT and CDR2 YYREEE (reference sequence). The junction had 5 bases not matched to a gene; V was cut back by 4 bases and J by 2 bases. CDR3 nucleotides: TGTGCCAGCAGCCTTCCGGGACAGGGGGCCTACGAGCAGTACTTC. It codes for CASSLPGQGAYEQYF.

Only one count was recorded for this clone. The chain is built from TRBV19 and TRBJ2-7; 7 bases align to TRBD2. This CDR3 region has 13 residues. The J segment lost 6 bases and the V segment lost 3 bases, leaving 5 bases of the junction unmatched. Per germline, CDR1 LNHDA and CDR2 SQIVND (reference sequence). The CDR3 DNA is TGTGCCAGTAGTATTGGCGGGAGTTCCGAGCAGTACGTC. Residues: CASSIGGSSEQYV.

The genes are TRBV5-1 and TRBJ2-2; tentative D call: TRBD1 (5 bases). The CDR3 runs to 15 residues. Germline V gene lookup returns CDR1 SGHRS and CDR2 YFSETQ. Trimming took off 3 bases at V and 0 bases at J, with 9 bases between the two ends. The DNA for the CDR3 is TGCGCCAGCAGCTCCGACAGAGCGAACACCGGGGAGCTGTTTTTT. This sequence encodes CASSSDRANTGELFF.

The chain recombines TRBV5-4 with TRBJ1-5; D ambiguous. Between the trimmed V and J ends, which lost 4 bases and 7 bases, there was a span of 12 bases. Germline V CDR1 and CDR2: SGHNT, YYREEE (reference sequence). The CDR3 contains 13 residues. As DNA, the CDR3 is TGTGCCAGCAGCCCCGGGTTTGACCAGCCCCAGCATTTT. Translation gives CASSPGFDQPQHF.

The gene calls are TRBV18 and TRBJ2-1; 8 nucleotides align to TRBD2. Trimming cost V 2 bases and J 6 bases; bases outside gene matches: 3. CDR3 length: 14 amino acids. Germline CDR1 and CDR2: KGHSH and LQKENI. CDR3 region: CASSPGTSGNEQFF. The CDR3 DNA follows: TGTGCCAGCTCACCAGGTACTAGCGGCAATGAGCAGTTCTTC.

The chain's CDR3 is CATSDLEPTKGATQYF. CDR3 nucleotide sequence: TGTGCCACCAGTGATTTGGAGCCTACAAAGGGAGCTACGCAGTATTTT. J is TRBJ2-3 and V is TRBV24-1, with D perhaps TRBD2 (5 bases). Between the trimmed V and J ends, which lost 0 bases and 8 bases, there was a span of 17 bases. This CDR3 has 16 amino acids. Germline assignment: CDR1 KGHDR and CDR2 SFDVKD.

The chain is built from TRBV6-5 and TRBJ2-3, with 10 bases lining up with TRBD1. V lost 6 bases and J lost 4; bases outside the gene matches: 7. The CDR3 is made up of 15 amino acids. CDR1 MNHEY and CDR2 SVGAGI come from the germline V gene. The CDR3 nucleotides read TGTGCCAGCAGGCTCCGGGACAGGGGTTCAGATACGCAGTATTTT. It encodes CASRLRDRGSDTQYF.

The gene calls are TRBV14 and TRBJ2-3; D not certain. The V and J ends lost 4 bases and 0 bases respectively, with 8 bases between them. The germline V gene encodes CDR1 SGHDN and CDR2 FVKESK. The CDR3 length is 14 residues. CDR3 amino acids: CASSRRQSTDTQYF. In nucleotides, the CDR3 is TGTGCCAGCAGCCGGCGACAAAGCACAGATACGCAGTATTTT.

The chain joins TRBV27 to TRBJ2-1; the D gene is possibly TRBD2 (5 bases). V lost 8 bases to trimming and J lost 2 bases, with 10 bases between them. The CDR3 has 13 amino acids. Germline V gene data show CDR1 as MNHEY and CDR2 as SMNVEV (reference sequence). As DNA, the CDR3 is TGTGCCAGCGGACGGGATGCCTACAATGAGCAGTTCTTC. Its protein product is CASGRDAYNEQFF.

V and J are TRBV24-1 and TRBJ2-7; D gene uncertain. The germline V gene encodes CDR1 KGHDR and CDR2 SFDVKD. The CDR3 consists of 12 residues. V was clipped by 9 bases and J by 2 bases, with 10 bases between them. CDR3 coding DNA: TGTGCCACCGGTCGCCGCGCCTACGAGCAGTACGTC. Translated: CATGRRAYEQYV.